This T cell receptor (beta chain) was captured in a study of cytomegalovirus exposure and HLA in healthy donors. Study conclusions and caveats: Specific recognition of CMV antigens was confirmed in vitro for a few chains (all CMV-associated). The study designated roughly 150 TCR beta chains cytomegalovirus-associated.

Assay used: immunoSEQ multiplex PCR; TCRdb lists only in-frame clones, some missing. The table records some 38,000 clones, 80% to 95% of them present only once. Comment on this clone: As yet, its antigen is unknown.

V was shortened by 4 bases and J by 8 bases, with 18 bases between the two germline ends. The CDR3 runs 15 residues. CDR1 and CDR2 from the germline V gene are MNHNS and SASEGT. This chain links TRBV6-1 with TRBJ2-1, with D possibly TRBD2 on 5 matching bases. The receptor was derived from a man between 18 and 35 years old in good health and CMV-seronegative. Sequencing was performed on PBMCs. CDR3 protein: CASSGFSSARDEQFF. CDR3 bases: TGTGCCAGCAGTGGCTTTAGTAGCGCCCGGGATGAGCAGTTCTTC.